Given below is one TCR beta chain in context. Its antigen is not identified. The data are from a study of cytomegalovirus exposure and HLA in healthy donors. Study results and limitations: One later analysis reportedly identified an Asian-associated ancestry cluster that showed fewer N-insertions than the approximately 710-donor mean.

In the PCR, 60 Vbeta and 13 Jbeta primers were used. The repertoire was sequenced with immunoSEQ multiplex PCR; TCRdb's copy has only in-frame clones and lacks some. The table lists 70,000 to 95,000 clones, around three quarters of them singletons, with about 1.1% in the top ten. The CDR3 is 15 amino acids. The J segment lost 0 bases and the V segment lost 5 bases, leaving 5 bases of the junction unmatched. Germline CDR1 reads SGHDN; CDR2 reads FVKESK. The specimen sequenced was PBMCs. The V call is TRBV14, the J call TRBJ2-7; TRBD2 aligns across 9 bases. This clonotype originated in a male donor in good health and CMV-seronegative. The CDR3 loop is CASSRTSASSYEQYF. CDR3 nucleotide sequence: TGTGCCAGCAGCAGGACTAGCGCCAGCTCCTACGAGCAGTACTTC.